The source of this TCR beta chain is a study of blood T cell repertoires in COVID-19. Whole-study context: Sites across the United States, Italy and Spain contributed samples from acute and convalescent COVID-19. T cells, B-cell-depleted T cells, or PBMCs supplied cDNA or gDNA.

Authors' methods: By means of reference gene primer amplification, nucleated cell counts were estimated. The data were produced by immunoSEQ multiplex PCR, yet TCRdb's version contains in-frame clones alone and is incomplete. Clone size and V and J calls were adopted from that table, with D and trimming inferred from the DNA. The sample includes approximately 300,000 clones, 86% of them seen just once. Per germline, CDR1 SGHTA and CDR2 FQGTGA. V shed 1 base, J shed 5 bases, and the junction held 2 bases outside the gene matches. The CDR3 has 13 residues. The sequence came from a woman in her 50s with acute or convalescent COVID-19. The specimen was peripheral blood. The V and J genes are TRBV7-3 and TRBJ2-7; 7 bases line up with TRBD1. DNA of the CDR3: TGTGCCAGCAGCTTAAACAGGGGCCACGAGCAGTACTTC. As protein: CASSLNRGHEQYF.